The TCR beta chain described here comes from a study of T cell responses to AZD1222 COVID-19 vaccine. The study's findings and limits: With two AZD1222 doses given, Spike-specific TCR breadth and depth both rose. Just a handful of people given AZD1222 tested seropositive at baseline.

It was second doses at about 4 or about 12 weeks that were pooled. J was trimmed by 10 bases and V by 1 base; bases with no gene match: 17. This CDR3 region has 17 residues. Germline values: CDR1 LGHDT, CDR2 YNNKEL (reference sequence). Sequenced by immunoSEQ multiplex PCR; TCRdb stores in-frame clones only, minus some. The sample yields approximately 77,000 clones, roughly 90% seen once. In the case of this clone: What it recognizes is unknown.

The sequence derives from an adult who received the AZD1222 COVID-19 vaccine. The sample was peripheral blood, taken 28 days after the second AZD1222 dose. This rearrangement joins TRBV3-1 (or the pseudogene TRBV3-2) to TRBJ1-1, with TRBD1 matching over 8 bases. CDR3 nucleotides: TGTGCCAGCAGCCAAGTCCCCAGGGGGCGATGGAAGGGGGGAGCTTTCTTT. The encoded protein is CASSQVPRGRWKGGAFF.